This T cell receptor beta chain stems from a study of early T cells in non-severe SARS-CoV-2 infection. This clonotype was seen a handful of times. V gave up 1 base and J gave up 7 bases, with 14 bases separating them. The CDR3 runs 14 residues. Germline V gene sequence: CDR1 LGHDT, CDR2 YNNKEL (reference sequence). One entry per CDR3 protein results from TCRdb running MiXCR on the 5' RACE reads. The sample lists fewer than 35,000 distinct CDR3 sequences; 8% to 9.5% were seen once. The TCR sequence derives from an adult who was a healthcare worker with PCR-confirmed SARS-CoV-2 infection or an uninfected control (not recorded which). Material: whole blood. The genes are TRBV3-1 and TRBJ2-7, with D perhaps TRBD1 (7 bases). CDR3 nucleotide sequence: TGTGCCAGCAGCCAAGGGACAGGCGGGGTTGAGCAGTACTTC. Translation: CASSQGTGGVEQYF.